This T cell receptor beta chain is drawn from a study of blood T cells in healthy people across ages. Study-level information: T cells yielded about one barcoded beta molecule per two cells through template switching. Findings and caveats of the study: Estimated diversity, derived from one million T cells, was regarded as an underestimate.

Note on this clonotype: The antigen remains unidentified.

Aged roughly 6 to 95, donors were systemically healthy Caucasians from Russia. Researchers collected approximately 9.5 milliliters of peripheral blood from every single donor. PCR was performed a second time for roughly 7 to 12 cycles using a sample-barcoded 5' primer and a J-beta primer mix. Each CDR3 protein gets one entry after TCRdb re-called the 5' RACE reads with MiXCR. The sample includes about a million distinct CDR3 sequences, approximately 50% of them seen just once. The material sequenced was blood. The TCR originated in a woman in her sixties in good health.

The CDR3 region has the DNA TGTGCCAGCAGCTTTGGACAGGGCACAGATACGCAGTATTTT. Translated, it gives CASSFGQGTDTQYF. The chain has TRBV7-2 and TRBJ2-3; 7 bases are shared with TRBD1. This CDR3 comprises 14 residues. CDR1 and CDR2 from the germline V gene are SGHTA and FQGNSA. V trimming: 3 bases; J trimming: 1 base; junction bases outside the gene matches: 1.